This T cell receptor beta chain was sequenced in a study of shared clonotypes between healthy human individuals. Study-wide results and caveats: Incomplete sequencing of sorted subsets was indicated by rarefaction despite large depth.

Execution of the assay was at deep level. The data were produced by immunoSEQ multiplex PCR, yet TCRdb's version contains in-frame clones alone and is incomplete. The table records just over 2,000,000 clones, 95% of them present only once. To note about this clone: Its target is unknown. Other DNA sequences in this specimen translate into the identical CDR3.

Investigators divided CD4+ cells into CD45RA+ naive and CD45RA-negative memory subsets. Germline V gene sequence: CDR1 GTSNPN, CDR2 SVGIG (reference sequence). Deletions cut 4 bases from V and 0 bases from J, with 6 bases between. CDR3 length: 12 residues. Source material: naive CD4+ T cells sorted from blood. Subset reported: CD45RA+ positively selected. The gene calls are TRBV30 and TRBJ1-1, with no clear D. The sequence was collected from a man aged 18 to 29 in good health. CDR3 nucleotide sequence: TGTGCCTGGATACGAGTGAACACTGAAGCTTTCTTT. This encodes CAWIRVNTEAFF.